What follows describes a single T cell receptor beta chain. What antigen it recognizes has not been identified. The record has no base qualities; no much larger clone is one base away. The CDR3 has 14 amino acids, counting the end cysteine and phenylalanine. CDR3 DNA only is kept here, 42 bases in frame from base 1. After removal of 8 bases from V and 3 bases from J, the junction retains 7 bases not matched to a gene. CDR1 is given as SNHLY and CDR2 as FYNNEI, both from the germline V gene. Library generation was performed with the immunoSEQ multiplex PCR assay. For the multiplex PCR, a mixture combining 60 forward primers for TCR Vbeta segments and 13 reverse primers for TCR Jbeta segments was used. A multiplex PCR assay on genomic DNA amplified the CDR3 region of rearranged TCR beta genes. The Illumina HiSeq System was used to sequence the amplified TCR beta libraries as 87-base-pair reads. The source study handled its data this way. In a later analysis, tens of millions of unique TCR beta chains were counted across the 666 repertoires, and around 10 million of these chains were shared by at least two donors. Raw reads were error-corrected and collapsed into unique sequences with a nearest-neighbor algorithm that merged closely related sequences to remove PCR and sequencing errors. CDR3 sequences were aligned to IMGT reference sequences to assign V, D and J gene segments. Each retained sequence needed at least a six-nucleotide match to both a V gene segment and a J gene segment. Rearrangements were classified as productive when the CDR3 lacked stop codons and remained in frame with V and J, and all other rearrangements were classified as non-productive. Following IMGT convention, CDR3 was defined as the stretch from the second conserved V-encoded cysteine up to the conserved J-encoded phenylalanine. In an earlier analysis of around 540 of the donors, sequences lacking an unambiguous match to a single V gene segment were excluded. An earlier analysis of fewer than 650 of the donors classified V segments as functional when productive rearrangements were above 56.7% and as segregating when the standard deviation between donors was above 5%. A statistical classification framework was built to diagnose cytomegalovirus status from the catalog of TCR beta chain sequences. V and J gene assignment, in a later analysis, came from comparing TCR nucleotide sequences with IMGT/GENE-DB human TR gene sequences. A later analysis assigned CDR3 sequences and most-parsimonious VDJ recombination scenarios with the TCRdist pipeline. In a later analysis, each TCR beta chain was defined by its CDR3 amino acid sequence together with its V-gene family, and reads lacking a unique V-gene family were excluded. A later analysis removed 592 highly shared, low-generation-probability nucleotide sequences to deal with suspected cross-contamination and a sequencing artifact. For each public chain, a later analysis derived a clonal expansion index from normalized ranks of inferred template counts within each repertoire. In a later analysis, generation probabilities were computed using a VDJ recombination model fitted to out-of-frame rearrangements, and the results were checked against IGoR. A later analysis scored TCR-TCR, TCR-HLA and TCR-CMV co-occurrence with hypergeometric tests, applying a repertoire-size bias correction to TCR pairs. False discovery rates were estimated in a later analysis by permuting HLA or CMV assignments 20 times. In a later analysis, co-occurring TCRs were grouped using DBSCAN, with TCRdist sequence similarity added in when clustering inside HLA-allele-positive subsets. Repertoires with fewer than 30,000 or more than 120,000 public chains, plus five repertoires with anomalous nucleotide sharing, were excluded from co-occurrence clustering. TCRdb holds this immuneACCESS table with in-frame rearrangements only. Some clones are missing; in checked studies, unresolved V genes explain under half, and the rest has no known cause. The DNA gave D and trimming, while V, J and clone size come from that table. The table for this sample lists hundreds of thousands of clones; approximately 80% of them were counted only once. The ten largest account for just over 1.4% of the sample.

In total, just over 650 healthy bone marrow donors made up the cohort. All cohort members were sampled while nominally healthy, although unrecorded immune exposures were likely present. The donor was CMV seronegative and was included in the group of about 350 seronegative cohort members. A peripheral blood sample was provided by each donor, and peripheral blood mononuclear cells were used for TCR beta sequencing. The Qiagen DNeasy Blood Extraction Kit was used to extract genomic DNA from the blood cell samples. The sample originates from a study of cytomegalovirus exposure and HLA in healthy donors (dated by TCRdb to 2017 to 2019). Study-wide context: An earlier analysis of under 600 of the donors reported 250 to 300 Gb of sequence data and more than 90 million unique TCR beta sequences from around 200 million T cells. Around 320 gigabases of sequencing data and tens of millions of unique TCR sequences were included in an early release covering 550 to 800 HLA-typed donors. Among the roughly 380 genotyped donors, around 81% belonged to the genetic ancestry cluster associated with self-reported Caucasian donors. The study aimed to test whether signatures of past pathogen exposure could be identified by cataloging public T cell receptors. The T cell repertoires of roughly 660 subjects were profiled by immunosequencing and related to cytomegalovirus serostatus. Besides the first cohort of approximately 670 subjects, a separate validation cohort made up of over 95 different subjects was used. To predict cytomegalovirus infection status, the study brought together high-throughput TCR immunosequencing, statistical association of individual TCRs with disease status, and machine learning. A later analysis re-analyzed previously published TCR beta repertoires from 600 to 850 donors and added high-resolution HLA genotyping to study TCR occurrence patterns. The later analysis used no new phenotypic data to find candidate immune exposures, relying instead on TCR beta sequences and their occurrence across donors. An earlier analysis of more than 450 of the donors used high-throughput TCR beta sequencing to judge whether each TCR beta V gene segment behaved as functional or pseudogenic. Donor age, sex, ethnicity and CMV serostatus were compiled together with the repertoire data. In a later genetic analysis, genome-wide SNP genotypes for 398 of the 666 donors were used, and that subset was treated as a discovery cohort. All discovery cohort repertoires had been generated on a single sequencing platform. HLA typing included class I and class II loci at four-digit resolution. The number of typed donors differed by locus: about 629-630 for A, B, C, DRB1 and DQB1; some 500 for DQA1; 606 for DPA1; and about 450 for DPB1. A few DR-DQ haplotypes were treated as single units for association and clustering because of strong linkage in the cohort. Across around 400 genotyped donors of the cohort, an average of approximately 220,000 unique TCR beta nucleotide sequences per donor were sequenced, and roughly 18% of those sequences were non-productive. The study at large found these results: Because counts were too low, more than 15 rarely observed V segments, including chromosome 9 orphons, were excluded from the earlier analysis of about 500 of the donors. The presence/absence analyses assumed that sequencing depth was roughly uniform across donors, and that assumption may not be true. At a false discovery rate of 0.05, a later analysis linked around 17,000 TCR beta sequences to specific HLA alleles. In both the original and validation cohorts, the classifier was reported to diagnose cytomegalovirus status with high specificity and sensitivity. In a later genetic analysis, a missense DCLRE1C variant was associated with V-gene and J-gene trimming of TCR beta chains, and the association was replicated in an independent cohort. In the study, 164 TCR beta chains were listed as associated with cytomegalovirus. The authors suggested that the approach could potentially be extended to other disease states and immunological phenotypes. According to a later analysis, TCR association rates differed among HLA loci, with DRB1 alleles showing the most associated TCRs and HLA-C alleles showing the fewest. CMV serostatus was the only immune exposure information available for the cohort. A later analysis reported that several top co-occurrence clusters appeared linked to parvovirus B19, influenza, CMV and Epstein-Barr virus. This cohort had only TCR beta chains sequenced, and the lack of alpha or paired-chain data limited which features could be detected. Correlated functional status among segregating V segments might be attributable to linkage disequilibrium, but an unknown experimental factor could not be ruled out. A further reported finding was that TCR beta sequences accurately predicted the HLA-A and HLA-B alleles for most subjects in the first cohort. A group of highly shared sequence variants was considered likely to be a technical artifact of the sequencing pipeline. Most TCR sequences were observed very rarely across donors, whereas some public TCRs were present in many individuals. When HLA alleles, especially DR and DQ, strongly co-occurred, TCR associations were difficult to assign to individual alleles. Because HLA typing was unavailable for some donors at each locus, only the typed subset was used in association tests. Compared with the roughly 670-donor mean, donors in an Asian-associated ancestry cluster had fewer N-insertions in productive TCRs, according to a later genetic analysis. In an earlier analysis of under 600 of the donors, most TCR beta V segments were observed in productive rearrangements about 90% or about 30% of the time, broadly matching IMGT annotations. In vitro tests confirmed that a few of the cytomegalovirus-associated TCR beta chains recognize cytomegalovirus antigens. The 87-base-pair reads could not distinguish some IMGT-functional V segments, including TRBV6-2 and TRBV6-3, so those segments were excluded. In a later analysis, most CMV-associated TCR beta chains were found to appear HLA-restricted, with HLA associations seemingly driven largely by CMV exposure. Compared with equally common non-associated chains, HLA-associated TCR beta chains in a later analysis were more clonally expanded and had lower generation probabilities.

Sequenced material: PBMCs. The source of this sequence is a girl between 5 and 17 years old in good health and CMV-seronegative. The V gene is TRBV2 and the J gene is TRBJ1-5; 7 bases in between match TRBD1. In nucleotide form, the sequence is TGTGCCAGCGGGGGCAGGGGGTTCAATCAGCCCCAGCATTTT. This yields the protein CASGGRGFNQPQHF.